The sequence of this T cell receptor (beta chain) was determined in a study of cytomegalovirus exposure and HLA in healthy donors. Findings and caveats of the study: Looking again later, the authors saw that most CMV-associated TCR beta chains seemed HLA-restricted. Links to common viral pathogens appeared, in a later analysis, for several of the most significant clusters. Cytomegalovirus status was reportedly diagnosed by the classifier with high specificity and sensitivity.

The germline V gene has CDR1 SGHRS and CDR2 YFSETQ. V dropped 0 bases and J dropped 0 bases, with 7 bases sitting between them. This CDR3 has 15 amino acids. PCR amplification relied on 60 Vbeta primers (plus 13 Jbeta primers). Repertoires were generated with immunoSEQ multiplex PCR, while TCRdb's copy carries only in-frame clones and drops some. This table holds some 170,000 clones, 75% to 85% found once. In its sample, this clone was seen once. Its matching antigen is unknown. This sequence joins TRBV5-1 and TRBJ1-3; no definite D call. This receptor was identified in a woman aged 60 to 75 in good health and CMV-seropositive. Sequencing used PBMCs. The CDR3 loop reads CASSLGGNSGNTIYF. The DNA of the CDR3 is TGCGCCAGCAGCTTGGGAGGGAACTCTGGAAACACCATATATTTT.